This entry lists 16 T cell receptor beta chains sequenced from one sample in a study of Ad26.COV2.S vaccination and SARS-CoV-2 variants. Measured with immunoSEQ multiplex PCR; TCRdb has only the in-frame clones, and not every one. Of about 260,000 clones in the sample, around nine tenths were seen once. Treatment reported: around 19 received Ad26.COV2.S at low or high dose, single or two shots; 5 received placebo; per-sample allocation not given. At day 63 after the first vaccine or placebo injection, samples were drawn. This specimen consisted of peripheral blood, obtained in a trial of Ad26.COV2.S vaccine versus placebo. These receptors came from a person aged 18-65 years who received the Ad26.COV2.S COVID-19 vaccine or a placebo.

In its sample, this clone was seen once. This chain joins TRBV14 and TRBJ1-6; D not resolved. This CDR3 contains 15 residues. V lost 1 base to trimming and J lost 6 bases, with 10 bases between them. Germline V gives CDR1 SGHDN, CDR2 FVKESK. The DNA of the CDR3 is TGTGCCAGCAGCCAAGGGCAGCTCATTAATTCACCCCTCCACTTT. It translates to CASSQGQLINSPLHF.

This clone was observed a single time. J is TRBJ2-1 and V is TRBV7-2; weak D call: TRBD2 (6 bases). The CDR3 is 16 residues long. In germline, CDR1 is SGHTA, CDR2 FQGNSA. V was clipped by 2 bases and J by 0 bases, with 11 bases between them. DNA of the CDR3: TGTGCCAGCAGCTTATTAGCGGATAGCTCCTACAATGAGCAGTTCTTC. As protein: CASSLLADSSYNEQFF.

The rearrangement joins TRBV7-9 to TRBJ1-5; D is ambiguous. Germline values: CDR1 SEHNR, CDR2 FQNEAQ (reference sequence). CDR3 length: 14 amino acids. Trimming cost V 1 base and J 3 bases, with 7 bases left between them. The CDR3 DNA is TGTGCCAGCAGCTTAGGGGGAAACAATCAGCCCCAGCATTTT. It encodes CASSLGGNNQPQHF.

The V and J genes are TRBV12-3 or TRBV12-4 and TRBJ1-5; the match to TRBD1 covers 8 bases. Unmatched junction bases numbered 6, after V lost 8 bases and J lost 6 bases. The CDR3 has 13 amino acids. Here the CDR3 reads CASEGQGGQPQHF. DNA of the CDR3: TGTGCCAGCGAAGGACAGGGAGGTCAGCCCCAGCATTTT.

The J gene is TRBJ2-7, the V gene TRBV5-8, with D tentatively TRBD2 (5 bases). Per germline, CDR1 SGHTS and CDR2 YDEGEE. The CDR3 has 13 amino acids. Trimming left V 4 bases short and J 6 bases short, with 14 bases between. The CDR3 reads CASSRRPAGEQYV. Written as DNA, the CDR3 is TGTGCCAGCAGCCGTCGGCCCGCGGGCGAGCAGTACGTC.

The genes are TRBV6-5 and TRBJ2-7, with a weak D call TRBD2 (6 bases). V was cut by 6 bases and J by 3 bases, with 12 bases left in between. Germline CDR1 reads MNHEY; CDR2 reads SVGAGI. The CDR3 contains 13 residues. In DNA form, the CDR3 reads TGTGCCAGCAGCCCGACTAGAAACTACGAGCAGTACGTC. Translated, it gives CASSPTRNYEQYV.

J is TRBJ1-6 and V is TRBV4-3; the D is unclear. The germline V gene encodes CDR1 LGHNA and CDR2 YSLEER. Trimming stripped 0 bases from V and 0 bases from J, with 9 bases between. This CDR3 spans 17 amino acids. The CDR3 is CASSQDFSSSYNSPLHF. Here the CDR3 DNA reads TGCGCCAGCAGCCAAGATTTCAGCAGCTCCTATAATTCACCCCTCCACTTT.

This sequence joins TRBV6-1 and TRBJ2-7; no reliable D call. Trimming removed 3 bases from V and 3 bases from J, with 9 bases in between. CDR1 and CDR2 from the germline V gene are MNHNS and SASEGT. The CDR3 loop spans 13 amino acids. The CDR3, as DNA: TGTGCCAGCAGTGACGACCCGCGCTACGAGCAGTACGTC. It codes for CASSDDPRYEQYV.

The J gene is TRBJ1-5, the V gene TRBV6-5; 8 nucleotides align to TRBD1. Germline V gene lookup returns CDR1 MNHEY and CDR2 SVGAGI. Losses at the gene ends were 6 bases for V and 3 bases for J; bases not matched to a gene: 7. The CDR3 has 15 residues. The CDR3 DNA reads TGTGCCAGCAGACGTCGACAGGGGAACAATCAGCCCCAGCATTTT. Translated, it gives CASRRRQGNNQPQHF.

The chain has TRBV19 and TRBJ2-3; possibly TRBD1 for D (5 bases). Germline loops: CDR1 LNHDA, CDR2 SQIVND (reference sequence). The CDR3 is 13 residues long. The germline V and J ends were trimmed by 10 bases and 1 base, with 12 bases remaining between them. CDR3 coding DNA: TGTGCCACCAGGACATGGCGCACAGATACGCAGTATTTT. Residues: CATRTWRTDTQYF.

V and J are TRBV11-2 and TRBJ2-1, with a weak D call TRBD2 (5 bases). V was trimmed by 0 bases and J by 7 bases, leaving 7 bases between them. The CDR3 length is 13 residues. In germline, CDR1 is SGHAT, CDR2 FQNNGV. CDR3 sequence (DNA): TGTGCCAGCAGCTTAGATACGGGGAATGAGCAGTTCTTC. It encodes CASSLDTGNEQFF.

This clone was recorded only once. The chain uses TRBV7-2 and TRBJ1-6, with a weak D call TRBD1 (5 bases). The CDR3 is 16 residues long. Germline assignment: CDR1 SGHTA and CDR2 FQGNSA. Trimming left V 2 bases short and J 10 bases short, with 18 bases between. CDR3 protein: CASSLILGQGDSPLHF. CDR3 bases: TGTGCCAGCAGCTTAATCCTAGGGCAGGGCGACTCACCCCTCCACTTT.

The chain links TRBV28 to TRBJ2-1, with TRBD2 matching over 10 bases. Germline V gene sequence: CDR1 MDHEN, CDR2 SYDVKM. This CDR3 contains 17 residues. Trimming at V came to 6 bases and at J to 9 bases, leaving 17 bases not matched to a gene. This CDR3 reads CASRGGPIRLAGAEQFF. CDR3 nucleotides: TGTGCCAGCAGGGGGGGACCCATCCGGCTAGCGGGAGCTGAGCAGTTCTTC.

This chain links TRBV6-1 with TRBJ1-2; D may be TRBD1 (5 bases). The germline gives CDR1 MNHNS, CDR2 SASEGT. V shed 2 bases and J shed 4 bases, with 8 bases lying between them. This CDR3 is built from 13 residues. CDR3: CASSERGGYGYTF. The CDR3 coding sequence is TGTGCCAGCAGTGAACGGGGGGGCTATGGCTACACCTTC.

As for this clone: One junction end disagrees with the germline gene, perhaps due to a read error. The chain carries TRBV7-2 and TRBJ1-2; 7 nucleotides align to TRBD1. Germline values: CDR1 SGHTA, CDR2 FQGNSA. This CDR3 contains 13 residues. This CDR3 reads CASSSSIGTAGHF. Here the CDR3 DNA reads TGTGCCAGCAGCTCCTCCATCGGGACAGCCGGGCACTTC. The variable domain in full, with the rest retrieved from reference TRBV7-2 and TRBJ1-2, is GAGVSQSPSNKVTEKGKDVELRCDPISGHTALYWYRQSLGQGLEFLIYFQGNSAPDKSGLPSDRFSAERTGGSVSTLTIQRTQQEDSAVYLCASSSSIGTAGHFGSGTRLTVV.

The rearrangement links TRBV9 to TRBJ1-4; 9 bases map to TRBD1. V trimming: 2 bases; J trimming: 7 bases; junction bases outside the gene matches: 15. The CDR3 contains 18 residues. Germline V gives CDR1 SGDLS, CDR2 YYNGEE. The CDR3 DNA reads TGTGCCAGCAGCGTCTCACCGGGACAGGGCCCCGCTTCTGAAAAACTGTTTTTT. It yields the protein CASSVSPGQGPASEKLFF.